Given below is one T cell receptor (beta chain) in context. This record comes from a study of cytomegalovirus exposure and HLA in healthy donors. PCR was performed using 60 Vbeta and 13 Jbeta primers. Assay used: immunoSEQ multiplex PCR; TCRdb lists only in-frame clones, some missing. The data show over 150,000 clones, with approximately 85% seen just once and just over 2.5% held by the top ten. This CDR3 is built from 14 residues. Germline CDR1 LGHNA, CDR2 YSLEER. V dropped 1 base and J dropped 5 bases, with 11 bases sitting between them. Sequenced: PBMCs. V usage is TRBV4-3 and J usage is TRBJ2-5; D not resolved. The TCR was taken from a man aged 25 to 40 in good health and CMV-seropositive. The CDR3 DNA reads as TGCGCCAGCAGCCAAGCGCTAGGTTTGGAGACCCAGTACTTC. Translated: CASSQALGLETQYF.